This TCR beta chain was identified during a study of T cell changes during pregnancy in multiple sclerosis. Only in-frame clones appear in the TCRdb table, and some are missing; sequencing was by immunoSEQ multiplex PCR. The sample holds about 74,000 clones, roughly 92% seen once. This CDR3 is built from 16 residues. Germline V gene sequence: CDR1 SGDLS, CDR2 YYNGEE. V dropped 0 bases and J dropped 0 bases, with 11 bases sitting between them. This clonotype originated in a female donor in good health, enrolled as a control in a pregnancy study. The source was peripheral blood, collected after pregnancy. The rearrangement links TRBV9 to TRBJ2-3; a weak D match, TRBD2 (5 bases). The CDR3 reads CASSVVAGTSTDTQYF. CDR3 DNA sequence: TGTGCCAGCAGCGTAGTGGCGGGCACTAGCACAGATACGCAGTATTTT.